What follows are 6 T cell receptor beta chains derived from one specimen sequenced in a study of vaccination effects on CD4 cells after COVID-19. ViraFEST assay sequencing came after antigen-specific CD4+ T cells were expanded with viral peptide pools. Subsequent to a culture period of about ten days, CD4+ T cells were isolated. SARS-CoV-2 infection was confirmed by PCR in the person between March and December 2020. Participants each got two BNT162b2 or mRNA-1273 vaccine doses. These receptors have no identified antigens. Method: immunoSEQ multiplex PCR; TCRdb's copy keeps in-frame clones and lacks some. The sample shows 12,000 to 15,000 clones, 60% to 85% of them seen only once. The sequences come from CD4+ T cells from PBMCs cultured with HCoV-NL63 spike peptides, collected after COVID-19 vaccination. Every receptor here comes from a human donor who had a prior SARS-CoV-2 infection.

With respect to this clone: A junction end diverges from the germline sequence, so it may reflect a read error. CDR3 region: CATSRGAGGPPNF. CDR3 DNA: TGTGCCACCAGCAGAGGAGCGGGGGGGCCTCCGAATTTT. J is TRBJ2-3 and V is TRBV15, with 10 positions matching TRBD2. Germline loops: CDR1 LNHNV, CDR2 YYDKDF (reference sequence). The CDR3 is 13 amino acids.

This clone was detected a few times. The J gene is TRBJ2-7, the V gene TRBV24-1; TRBD1 agrees at 8 bases. CDR3 length equals 14 residues. The V segment lost 3 bases and the J segment 5 bases; nucleotides outside the gene matches: 5. The germline gives CDR1 KGHDR, CDR2 SFDVKD. The CDR3, as DNA: TGTGCCACCAGTGATATAGACAGGGGTCACGAGCAGTACTTC. It codes for CATSDIDRGHEQYF.

This clone has more than one count but fewer than ten. The chain links TRBV3-1 (or the pseudogene TRBV3-2) to TRBJ2-3; 9 nucleotides align to TRBD2. This CDR3 is built from 16 residues. Trimming removed 0 bases from V and 1 base from J; junction bases left unmatched: 2. Germline loops: CDR1 LGHDT, CDR2 YNNKEL (reference sequence). CDR3 DNA: TGTGCCAGCAGCCAAGATCCTAGCGGGGGCACAGATACGCAGTATTTT. Its protein product is CASSQDPSGGTDTQYF.

V gene TRBV14 combines with J gene TRBJ1-2; a weak D match, TRBD1 (5 bases). Germline V gene sequence: CDR1 SGHDN, CDR2 FVKESK. The CDR3 runs 14 residues. V was cut by 6 bases and J by 7 bases, with 18 bases left in between. The CDR3 sequence is CASSQTGRGGGYTF. CDR3 nucleotide sequence: TGTGCCAGCAGTCAGACTGGTAGGGGTGGTGGCTACACCTTC.

The rearrangement joins TRBV2 to TRBJ1-4; D remains ambiguous. CDR3 size: 16 residues. The V and J ends lost 5 bases and 6 bases respectively, with 19 bases between them. Germline values: CDR1 SNHLY, CDR2 FYNNEI. CDR3 region: CASSPLYGIWDEKLFF. CDR3 in DNA: TGTGCCAGCAGTCCTCTTTACGGGATCTGGGATGAAAAACTGTTTTTT.

CDR3 DNA: TGTGCCAGCTGGGCCTCTGAGGCTTCCTATGGCTACACCTTC. This gives the protein CASWASEASYGYTF. The rearrangement links TRBV27 to TRBJ1-2; D unresolved. This CDR3 has 14 residues. V dropped 8 bases and J dropped 4 bases, with 17 bases sitting between them. Germline V gives CDR1 MNHEY, CDR2 SMNVEV (reference sequence).